This T cell receptor beta chain is from a study of blood T cell repertoires in COVID-19. Original data processing: Counts of nucleated cells, estimated from reference gene primer amplification, were obtained. Measured with immunoSEQ multiplex PCR; TCRdb has only the in-frame clones, and not every one. From that table come the V and J calls and clone size; the DNA was used to work out D and trimming. The sample includes some 150,000 clones, roughly four fifths of them seen just once. V shed 0 bases and J shed 4 bases, with 13 bases lying between them. The CDR3 spans 16 residues. Germline CDR1 and CDR2: SGHDN and FVKESK.

The chain recombines TRBV14 with TRBJ2-1; a possible D gene is TRBD1 (5 bases). This TCR derives from a woman aged 80 or over with acute or convalescent COVID-19. Source material: peripheral blood. Written as DNA, the CDR3 is TGTGCCAGCAGCCAAGATCGGATGGGGCTGTACAATGAGCAGTTCTTC. Protein sequence: CASSQDRMGLYNEQFF.